This T cell receptor beta chain appears in the sequencing data of a study of breast tumors, draining lymph nodes, adjacent tissues (dated by TCRdb to about 2016). For the study in its entirety: TCR beta repertoires were compared across tumor, adjacent nontumor tissue and axillary lymph nodes obtained from breast cancer patients. The study was designed to assess the relationships and possible T-cell exchange between tumor, surrounding tissue and draining lymph node repertoires in human breast cancer. General study outcomes and caveats: The conclusion that tumor T cells originate in lymph nodes was framed as consistent with a hypothesis rather than directly demonstrated. Tumors showed preferential V and J gene usage, and their T-cell repertoire diversity fell below that of lymph nodes yet above that of nontumor tissue. The data were considered consistent with the idea that most tumor T cells come from the lymph node and then expand in tumor tissue. The similarity between tumor and nontumor tissue repertoires was significantly greater in luminal-like breast cancer than in basal-like breast cancer.

The lymph node samples were taken from the axillary draining lymph nodes of breast cancer patients. This clonotype was seen a handful of times. Its antigen specificity is not known. Nothing much larger sits one base from this clone, and base qualities are not available. CDR1 is given as LGHDT and CDR2 as YNNKEL, both from the germline V gene (reference sequence). Measured from the cysteine to the phenylalanine, the CDR3 is 17 residues long. Kept here is only the CDR3 DNA, which spans 51 bases and is read in frame from base 1. V and J are truncated by 1 base and 0 bases respectively, leaving an intervening sequence of 12 bases. The instrument was an Illumina HiSeq 2000. Multiplex PCR amplification was used to generate the TCR beta chain libraries. The amplified TCR beta chain products were analyzed by high-throughput sequencing. TCRdb ran its own pipeline on the public reads, namely fastp trimming at Q25 and MiXCR clone calling, and kept in-frame beta chains. When rows share a CDR3 protein, they turn into one entry using the most common DNA and genes. This sample gives 150,000 to 200,000 distinct CDR3 sequences in total; roughly 30% of them show up just once. 3.5% to 4.5% of the sample belongs to the ten largest clones.

The chain is made from TRBV3-1 and TRBJ2-2, with the D segment identity uncertain. Specimen: axillary lymph node tissue. This TCR was sampled from a female donor with breast cancer. Some clones in this sample may be carry-over from other donors' samples. The sequence in DNA is TGTGCCAGCAGCCAAGGGGCCAGCTCCACGAACACCGGGGAGCTGTTTTTT. Its translation is CASSQGASSTNTGELFF.